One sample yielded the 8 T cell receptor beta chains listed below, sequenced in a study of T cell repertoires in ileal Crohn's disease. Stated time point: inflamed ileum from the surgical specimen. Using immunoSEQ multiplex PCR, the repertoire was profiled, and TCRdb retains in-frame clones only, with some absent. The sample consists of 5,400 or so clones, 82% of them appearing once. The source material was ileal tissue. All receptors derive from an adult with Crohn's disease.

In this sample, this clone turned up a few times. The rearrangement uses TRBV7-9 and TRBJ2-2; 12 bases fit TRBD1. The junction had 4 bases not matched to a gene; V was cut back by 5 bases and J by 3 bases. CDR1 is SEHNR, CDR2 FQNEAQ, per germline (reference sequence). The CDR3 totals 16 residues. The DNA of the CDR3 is TGTGCCAGCAGCGGAAGGGACAGGGGGCACACCGGGGAGCTGTTTTTT. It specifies CASSGRDRGHTGELFF.

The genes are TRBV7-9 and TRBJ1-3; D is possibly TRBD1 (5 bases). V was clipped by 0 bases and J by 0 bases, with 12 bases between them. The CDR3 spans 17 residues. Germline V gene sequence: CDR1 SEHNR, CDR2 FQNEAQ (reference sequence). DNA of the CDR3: TGTGCCAGCAGCTTAGCGGCGGCAGGGACCTCTGGAAACACCATATATTTT. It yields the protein CASSLAAAGTSGNTIYF.

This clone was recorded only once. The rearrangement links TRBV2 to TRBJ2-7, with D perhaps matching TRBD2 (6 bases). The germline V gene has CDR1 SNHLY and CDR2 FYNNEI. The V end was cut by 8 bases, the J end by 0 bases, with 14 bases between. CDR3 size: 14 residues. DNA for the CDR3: TGTGCCAGCCACCGGGGAGGAAGCTCCTACGAGCAGTACTTC. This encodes CASHRGGSSYEQYF.

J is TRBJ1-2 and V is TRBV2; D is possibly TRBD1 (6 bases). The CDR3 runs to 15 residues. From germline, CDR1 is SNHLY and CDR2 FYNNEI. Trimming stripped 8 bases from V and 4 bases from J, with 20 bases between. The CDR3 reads CASGAGAGRGYGYTF. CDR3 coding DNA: TGTGCCAGCGGTGCGGGGGCAGGGAGGGGCTATGGCTACACCTTC. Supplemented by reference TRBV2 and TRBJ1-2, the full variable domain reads EPEVTQTPSHQVTQMGQEVILRCVPISNHLYFYWYRQILGQKVEFLVSFYNNEISEKSEIFDDQFSVERPDGSNFTLKIRSTKLEDSAMYFCASGAGAGRGYGYTFGSGTRLTVV.

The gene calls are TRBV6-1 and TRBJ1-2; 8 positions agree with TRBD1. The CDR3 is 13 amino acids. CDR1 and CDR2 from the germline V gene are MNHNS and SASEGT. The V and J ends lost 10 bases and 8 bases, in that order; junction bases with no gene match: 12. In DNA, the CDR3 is TGTGCCACAGGGGGCGCGGGGCTTTCCGGCTACACCTTC. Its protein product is CATGGAGLSGYTF.

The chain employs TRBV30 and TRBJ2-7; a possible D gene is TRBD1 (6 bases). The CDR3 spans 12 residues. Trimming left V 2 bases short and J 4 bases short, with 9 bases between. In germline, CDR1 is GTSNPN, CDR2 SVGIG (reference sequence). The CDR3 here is CAWSQGLYEQYF. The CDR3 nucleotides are TGTGCCTGGAGTCAGGGGTTGTACGAGCAGTACTTC.

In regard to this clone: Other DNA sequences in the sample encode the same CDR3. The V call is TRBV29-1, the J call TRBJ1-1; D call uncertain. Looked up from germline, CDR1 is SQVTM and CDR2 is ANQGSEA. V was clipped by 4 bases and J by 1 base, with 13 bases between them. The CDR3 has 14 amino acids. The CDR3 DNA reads TGCAGCGTTGGTGAGGGAGCGGGGAACACTGAAGCTTTCTTT. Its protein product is CSVGEGAGNTEAFF.

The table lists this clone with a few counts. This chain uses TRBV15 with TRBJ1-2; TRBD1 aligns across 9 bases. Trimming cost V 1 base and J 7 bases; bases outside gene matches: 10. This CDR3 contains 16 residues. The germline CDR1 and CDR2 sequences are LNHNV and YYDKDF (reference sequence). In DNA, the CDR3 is TGTGCCACCAGCAGAGCCGCCCAACAGGGGGCAGGTGGCTACACCTTC. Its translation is CATSRAAQQGAGGYTF.